This T cell receptor beta chain came from a study of cytomegalovirus exposure and HLA in healthy donors. With 60 Vbeta and 13 Jbeta primers, the PCR was carried out. Generated by immunoSEQ multiplex PCR, the TCRdb table keeps only in-frame clones and is missing some. The repertoire holds fewer than 200,000 clones, about 85% seen once, with about 5% in the top ten. The V gene end was trimmed by 6 bases and the J gene end by 6 bases; junction bases not matched to a gene: 8. CDR3 length: 15 residues. Germline lookup yields CDR1 MNHEY and CDR2 SMNVEV (reference sequence). The sequenced material came from PBMCs. The source is a woman aged 50 to 65 in good health and CMV-seropositive. The chain joins TRBV27 to TRBJ2-2, with 9 bases aligning to TRBD1. The CDR3 coding sequence is TGTGCCAGCAGGGGGACAGGGTATGATTCCGGGGAGCTGTTTTTT. Its translation: CASRGTGYDSGELFF.